This T cell receptor beta chain emerged from a study of T cell changes during pregnancy in multiple sclerosis. The CDR3 contains 15 residues. Germline loops: CDR1 MNHEY, CDR2 SMNVEV (reference sequence). V dropped 3 bases and J dropped 0; count of bases not matched to a gene: 4. Generated by immunoSEQ multiplex PCR, the TCRdb table keeps only in-frame clones and is missing some. Of 100,000 or so clones in the sample, around 90% were seen once. The clonotype originates from a female donor with multiple sclerosis, enrolled in a pregnancy study. The chain couples TRBV27 to TRBJ1-1; 7 bases match TRBD1. The material sequenced was peripheral blood, taken in the second trimester of pregnancy. CDR3 loop: CASSLGTAMNTEAFF. The CDR3 DNA sequence: TGTGCCAGCAGTTTGGGGACAGCTATGAACACTGAAGCTTTCTTT.